This T cell receptor beta chain was documented in a study of blood T cell repertoires in COVID-19. Study in general: Some COVID-19 samples were acute and others convalescent; all came from the United States, Italy and Spain.

Trimming left V 4 bases short and J 2 bases short, with 10 bases between. This CDR3 contains 14 residues. The V gene's germline CDR1 is LGHDT and CDR2 YNNKEL (reference sequence). The authors' processing: Amplified reference gene primers provided the basis for estimating nucleated cell counts. Using immunoSEQ multiplex PCR, the repertoire was profiled, and TCRdb retains in-frame clones only, with some absent. Clone size and V and J calls were adopted from that table, with D and trimming inferred from the DNA. The sample lists 250,000 to 300,000 clones, roughly 88% occurring once. The sample comprised PBMCs or T cells enriched from blood (not recorded which). The TCR sequence derives from a woman aged 40 to 49 with acute COVID-19. This chain uses TRBV3-1 (or the pseudogene TRBV3-2) with TRBJ2-3; maybe TRBD2 (6 bases). CDR3 in amino acids: CASSPGLYTDTQYF. In DNA form, the CDR3 reads TGTGCCAGCAGCCCGGGACTGTACACAGATACGCAGTATTTT.